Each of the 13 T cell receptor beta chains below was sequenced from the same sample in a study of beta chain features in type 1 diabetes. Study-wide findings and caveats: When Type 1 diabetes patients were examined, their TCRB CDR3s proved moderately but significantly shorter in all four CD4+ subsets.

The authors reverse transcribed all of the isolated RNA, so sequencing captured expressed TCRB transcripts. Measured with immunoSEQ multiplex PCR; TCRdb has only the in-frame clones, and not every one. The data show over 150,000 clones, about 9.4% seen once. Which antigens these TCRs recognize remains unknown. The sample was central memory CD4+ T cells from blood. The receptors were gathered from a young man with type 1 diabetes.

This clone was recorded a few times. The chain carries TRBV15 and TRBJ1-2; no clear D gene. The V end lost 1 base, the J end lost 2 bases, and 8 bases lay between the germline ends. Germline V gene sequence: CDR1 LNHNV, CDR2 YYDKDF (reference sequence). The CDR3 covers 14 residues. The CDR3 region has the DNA TGTGCCACCAGCAGAGTTCGGGAGAACTATGGCTACACCTTC. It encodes CATSRVRENYGYTF. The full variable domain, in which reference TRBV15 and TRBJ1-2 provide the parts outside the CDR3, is DAMVIQNPRYQVTQFGKPVTLSCSQTLNHNVMYWYQQKSSQAPKLLFHYYDKDFNNEADTPDNFQSRRPNTSFCFLDIRSPGLGDTAMYLCATSRVRENYGYTFGSGTRLTVV.

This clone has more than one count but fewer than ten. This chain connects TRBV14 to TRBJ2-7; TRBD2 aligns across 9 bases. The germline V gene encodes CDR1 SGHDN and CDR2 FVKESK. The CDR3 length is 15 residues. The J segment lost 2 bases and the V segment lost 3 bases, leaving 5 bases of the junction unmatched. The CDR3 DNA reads TGTGCCAGCAGCCAGCTTAGCGGGAGTCCCTACGAGCAGTACTTC. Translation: CASSQLSGSPYEQYF.

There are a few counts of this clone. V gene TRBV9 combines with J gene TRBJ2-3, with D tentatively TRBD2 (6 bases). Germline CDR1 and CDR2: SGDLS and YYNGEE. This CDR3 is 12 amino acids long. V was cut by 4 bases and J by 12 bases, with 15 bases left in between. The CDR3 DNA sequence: TGTGCCAGCAGCTCCTCTACTAGCTTTCAGTATTTT. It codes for CASSSSTSFQYF. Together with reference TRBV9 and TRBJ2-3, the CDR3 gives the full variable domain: DSGVTQTPKHLITATGQRVTLRCSPRSGDLSVYWYQQSLDQGLQFLIQYYNGEERAKGNILERFSAQQFPDLHSELNLSSLELGDSALYFCASSSSTSFQYFGPGTRLTVL.

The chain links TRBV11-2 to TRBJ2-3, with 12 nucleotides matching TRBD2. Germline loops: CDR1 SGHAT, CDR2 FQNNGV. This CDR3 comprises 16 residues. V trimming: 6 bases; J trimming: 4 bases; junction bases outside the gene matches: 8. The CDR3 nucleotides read TGTGCCAGCAGTCCTTGGACTAGCGGGATCTCAGATACGCAGTATTTT. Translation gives CASSPWTSGISDTQYF.

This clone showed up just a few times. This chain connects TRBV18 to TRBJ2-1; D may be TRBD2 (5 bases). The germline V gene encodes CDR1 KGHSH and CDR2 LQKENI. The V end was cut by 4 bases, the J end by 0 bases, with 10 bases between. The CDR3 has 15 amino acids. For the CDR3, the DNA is TGTGCCAGCTCACTCGGGGTAGGCTCCTACAATGAGCAGTTCTTC. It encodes CASSLGVGSYNEQFF.

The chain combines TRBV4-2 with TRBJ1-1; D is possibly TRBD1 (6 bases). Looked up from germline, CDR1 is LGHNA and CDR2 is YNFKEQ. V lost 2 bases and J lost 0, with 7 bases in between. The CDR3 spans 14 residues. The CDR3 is CASSQQGMNTEAFF. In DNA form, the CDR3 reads TGTGCCAGCAGCCAACAGGGGATGAACACTGAAGCTTTCTTT.

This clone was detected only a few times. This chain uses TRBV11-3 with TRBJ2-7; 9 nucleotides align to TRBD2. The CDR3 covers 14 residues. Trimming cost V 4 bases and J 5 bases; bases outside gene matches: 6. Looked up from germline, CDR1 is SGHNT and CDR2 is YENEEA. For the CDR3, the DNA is TGTGCCAGCAGCTCAACCGGGACTAGCAACGAGCAGTACTTC. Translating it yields CASSSTGTSNEQYF.

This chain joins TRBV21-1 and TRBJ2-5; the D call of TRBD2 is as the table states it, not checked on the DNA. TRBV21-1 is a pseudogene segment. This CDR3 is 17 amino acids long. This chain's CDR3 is CASNSVQLAGDEETQYF. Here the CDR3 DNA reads TGTGCCAGCAATAGTGTGCAACTAGCGGGGGATGAAGAGACCCAGTACTTC.

CDR3 nucleotide sequence: TGTGCCAGCAGCCTCGGACTAGGACGGAATGAGCAGTTCTTC. This gives the protein CASSLGLGRNEQFF. This sequence joins TRBV7-2 and TRBJ2-1, with 7 bases aligning to TRBD2. CDR3 size: 14 residues. Germline V lookup: CDR1 SGHTA, CDR2 FQGNSA. V lost 5 bases, J lost 7 bases, and 8 bases stayed unmatched.

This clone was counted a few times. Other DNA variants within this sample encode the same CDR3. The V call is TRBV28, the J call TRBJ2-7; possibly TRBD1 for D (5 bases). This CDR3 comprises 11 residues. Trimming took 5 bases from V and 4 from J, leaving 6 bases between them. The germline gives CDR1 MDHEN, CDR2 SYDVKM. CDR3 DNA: TGTGCCAGCAGTAGGGGTTACGAGCAGTACTTC. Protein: CASSRGYEQYF.

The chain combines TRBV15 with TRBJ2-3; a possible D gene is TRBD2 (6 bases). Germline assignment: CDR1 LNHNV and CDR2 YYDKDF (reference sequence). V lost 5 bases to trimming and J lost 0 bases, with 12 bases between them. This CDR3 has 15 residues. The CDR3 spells CATSGRGTSTDTQYF. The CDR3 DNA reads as TGTGCCACCAGCGGGCGCGGGACTAGCACAGATACGCAGTATTTT.

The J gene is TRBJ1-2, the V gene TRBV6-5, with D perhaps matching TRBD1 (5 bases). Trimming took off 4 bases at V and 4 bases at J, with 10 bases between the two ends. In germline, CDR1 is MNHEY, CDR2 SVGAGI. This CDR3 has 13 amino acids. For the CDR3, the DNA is TGTGCCAGCAGTTTGGACACGTTCTATGGCTACACCTTC. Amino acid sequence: CASSLDTFYGYTF.

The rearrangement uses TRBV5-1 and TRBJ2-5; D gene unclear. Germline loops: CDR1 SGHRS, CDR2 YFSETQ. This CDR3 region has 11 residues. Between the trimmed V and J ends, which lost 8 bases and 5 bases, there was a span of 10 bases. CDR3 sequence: CASASGETQYF. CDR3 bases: TGCGCCAGTGCATCCGGGGAGACCCAGTACTTC.